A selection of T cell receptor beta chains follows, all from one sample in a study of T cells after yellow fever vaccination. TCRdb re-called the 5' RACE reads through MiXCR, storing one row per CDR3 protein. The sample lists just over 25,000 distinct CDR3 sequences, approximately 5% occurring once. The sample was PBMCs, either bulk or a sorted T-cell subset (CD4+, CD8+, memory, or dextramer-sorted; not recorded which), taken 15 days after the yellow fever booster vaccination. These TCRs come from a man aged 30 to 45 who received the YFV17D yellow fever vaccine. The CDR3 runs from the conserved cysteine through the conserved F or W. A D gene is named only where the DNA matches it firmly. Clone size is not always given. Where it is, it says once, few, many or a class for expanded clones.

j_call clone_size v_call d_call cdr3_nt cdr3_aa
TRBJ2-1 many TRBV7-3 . TGTGCCAGCAGCTCTACAGGGCAATCCTACAATGAGCAGTTCTTC CASSSTGQSYNEQFF
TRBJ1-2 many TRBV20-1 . TGCAGTGCTACAATCGCCTATGGCTACACCTTC CSATIAYGYTF
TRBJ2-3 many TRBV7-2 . TGTGCCAGCAGCCGTAGAAGGGGAGAACCGGGGACAGATACGCAGTATTTT CASSRRRGEPGTDTQYF
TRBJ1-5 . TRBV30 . TGTGCCTGGAGTCTCGGGAAGGGCACGAAGCCCCAGCATTTT CAWSLGKGTKPQHF
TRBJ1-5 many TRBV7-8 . TGTGCCAGCAGTCCGCAGGTACTGCCGCAGGTGCCCCAGCATTTT CASSPQVLPQVPQHF
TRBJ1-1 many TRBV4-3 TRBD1 TGCGCCAGCAGCTTAGGAAGGGGGCCGGAGTCGAAAGCTTTCTTT CASSLGRGPESKAFF
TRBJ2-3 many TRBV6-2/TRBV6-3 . TGTGCCAGCAGTGATACAGATACGCAGTATTTT CASSDTDTQYF
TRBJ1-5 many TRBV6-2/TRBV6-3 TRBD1 TGTGCCAGCAACAGACAGGGGGGGAACAATCAGCCCCAGCATTTT CASNRQGGNNQPQHF
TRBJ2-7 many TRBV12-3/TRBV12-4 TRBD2 TGTGCCAGCAGTTTACAAGCGGGAGCCTACGAGCAGTACTTC CASSLQAGAYEQYF
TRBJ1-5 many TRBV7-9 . TGTGCCAGCAGCTTAGGGGCAGGGGACGGGCAGCCCCAGCATTTT CASSLGAGDGQPQHF
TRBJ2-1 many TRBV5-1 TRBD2 TGCGCCAGCAGCTATACTAGCGGATACAATGAGCAGTTCTTC CASSYTSGYNEQFF
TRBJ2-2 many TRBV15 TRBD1 TGTGCCACCAGCAGAGGATCCGGGACAGGGGACACCGGGGAGCTGTTTTTT CATSRGSGTGDTGELFF
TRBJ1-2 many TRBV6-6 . TGTGCCGGTGGGGGGGGTGACTATGGCTACACCTTC CAGGGGDYGYTF
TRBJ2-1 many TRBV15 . TGTGCCACCAGCCTCCTGACGGACACCCGGGGGTACAATGAGCAGTTCTTC CATSLLTDTRGYNEQFF
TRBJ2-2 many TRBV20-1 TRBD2 TGCGCTAGCGGGAGGGGGAACACCGGGGAGCTGTTTTTT CASGRGNTGELFF
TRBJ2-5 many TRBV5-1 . TGCGCCAGCAGCTCCTCCCCCGGGACACGGGAGACCCAGTACTTC CASSSSPGTRETQYF
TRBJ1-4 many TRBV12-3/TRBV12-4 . TGTGCCAGCAGTTTGCTCTCAACTAATGAAAAACTGTTTTTT CASSLLSTNEKLFF
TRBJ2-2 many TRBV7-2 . TGTGCCAGCAGCTTAGTAGAGGGTAACGGGGAGCTGTTTTTT CASSLVEGNGELFF
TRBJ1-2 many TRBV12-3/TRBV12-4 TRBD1 TGTGCCAGCAGTTTAGGGACAGGTGGCTACACCTTC CASSLGTGGYTF
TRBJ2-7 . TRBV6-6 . TGTGCCAGCAGTTTCCCCCCCCGCGGAAGCTCCTACGAGCAGTACTTC CASSFPPRGSSYEQYF
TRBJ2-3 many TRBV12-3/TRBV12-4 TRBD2 TGTGCCAGCAGCCCGACTAGCGGGAGTTTAGATACGCAGTATTTT CASSPTSGSLDTQYF
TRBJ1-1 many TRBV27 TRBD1 TGTGCCAGCAGTTCGGGACAGGGGAAATCGTACACTGAAGCTTTCTTT CASSSGQGKSYTEAFF
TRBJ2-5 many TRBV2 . TGTGCCAGCAAGTCTTCCCCTGGGCAAGAGACCCAGTACTTC CASKSSPGQETQYF
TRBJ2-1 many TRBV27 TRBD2 TGTGCCAGCAGCCTGGGACTAGCGGGAAGAAATGAGCAGTTCTTC CASSLGLAGRNEQFF
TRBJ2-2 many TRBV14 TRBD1 TGTGCCAGCAGCCGCCTGGGACAGAAGGTCGAGGAGCTGTTTTTT CASSRLGQKVEELFF
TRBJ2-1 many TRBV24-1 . TGTGCCACCGCTGGACACCCCCCCCATGAGCAGTTCTTC CATAGHPPHEQFF
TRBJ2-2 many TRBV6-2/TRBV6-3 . TGTGCCAGCAGTCATTGGCGGGACATCAAGAACACCGGGGAGCTGTTTTTT CASSHWRDIKNTGELFF
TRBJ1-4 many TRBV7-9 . TGTGCCAGCAGCTTAGCCCACGGGGGGCGCACGGAAAAACTGTTTTTT CASSLAHGGRTEKLFF
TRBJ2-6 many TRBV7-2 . TGTGCCAGCAGCTTCCTGGGAGCCGGGGCCAACGTCCTGACTTTC CASSFLGAGANVLTF
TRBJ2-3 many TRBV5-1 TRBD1 TGCGCCAGCACCCCAGGGACAGGGTCAGATACGCAGTATTTT CASTPGTGSDTQYF
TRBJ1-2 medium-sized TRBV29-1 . TGCAGCGTTGAAGGCGACTACCAGCGGAACTATGGCTACACCTTC CSVEGDYQRNYGYTF
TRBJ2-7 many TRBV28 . TGTGCCAGCAGTTTTCCCTCCCAGGGGGGTTACGAGCAGTACTTC CASSFPSQGGYEQYF
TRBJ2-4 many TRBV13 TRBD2 TGTGCCAGCAGCAACTCCGGGACTAGCGGGATAGCCAAAAACATTCAGTACTTC CASSNSGTSGIAKNIQYF
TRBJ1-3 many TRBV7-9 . TGTGCCAGCAACACTGGGCCAGCTGGAAACACCATATATTTT CASNTGPAGNTIYF
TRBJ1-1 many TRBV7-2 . TGTGCCAGCACCTCTTTGGCAGGCACTGAAGCTTTCTTT CASTSLAGTEAFF
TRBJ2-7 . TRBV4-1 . TGCGCCAGCAGCCAAGGGGACATGACCTACGAGCAGTACTTC CASSQGDMTYEQYF
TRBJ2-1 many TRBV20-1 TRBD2 TGCAGTGCGGGGTTCGGGACTAGCGGGGTTGAGCAGTTCTTC CSAGFGTSGVEQFF
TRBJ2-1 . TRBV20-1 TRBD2 TGCTGTGTCCGGGGGGGACTAGCGGGCCTAGGCGTGGAGCAGTTCTTC CCVRGGLAGLGVEQFF
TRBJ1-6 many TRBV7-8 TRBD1 TGTGCCAGCAGATTGACAGGGTATAATTCACCCCTCCACTTT CASRLTGYNSPLHF
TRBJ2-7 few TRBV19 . TGTGCCAGTAGTATAGACGGGTCTCGTCTCTACGAGCAGTACTTC CASSIDGSRLYEQYF
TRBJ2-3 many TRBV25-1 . TGTGCCAGCAGCCCGCCAGAGGGGCTACAGTATTTT CASSPPEGLQYF
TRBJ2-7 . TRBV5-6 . TGTGCCAGCAGCCCCGGGGTTTTCTGCGAGCAGTACTTC CASSPGVFCEQYF
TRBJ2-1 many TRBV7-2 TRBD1 TGTGCCAGCAGCAGTCCGGACAGGGGTCCCTACAATGAGCAGTTCTTC CASSSPDRGPYNEQFF
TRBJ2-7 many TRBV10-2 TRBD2 TGCGCCAGCAGTGAGCTTGCGGGAGTGAGATCCTACGAGCAGTACTTC CASSELAGVRSYEQYF
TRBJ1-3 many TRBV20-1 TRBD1 TGCAGTGCGACGATAGGGACAGTCTCTGGAAACACCATATATTTT CSATIGTVSGNTIYF
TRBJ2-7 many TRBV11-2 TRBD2 TGTGCCAGCAGCGGGACTAGCGGGTCCCACGAGCAGTACTTC CASSGTSGSHEQYF
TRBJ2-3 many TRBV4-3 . TGCGCCAGCAGCCAATCACTGGGGGGCGCGGGAGATACGCAGTATTTT CASSQSLGGAGDTQYF
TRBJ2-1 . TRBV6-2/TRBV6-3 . TGTGCCAGCAGTTACTCTGACTTTACCCCGAAGTTCTTC CASSYSDFTPKFF
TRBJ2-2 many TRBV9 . TGTGCCAGCAGCCCTCACCCGAGCGTCGGGGAGCTGTTTTTT CASSPHPSVGELFF
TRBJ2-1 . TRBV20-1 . TGCAGTGCTAGGCCCTACAATGAGCAGTTCTTC CSARPYNEQFF
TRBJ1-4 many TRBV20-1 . TGCAGTGCCGGGGAGACCCGGACCACTAATGAAAAACTGTTTTTT CSAGETRTTNEKLFF
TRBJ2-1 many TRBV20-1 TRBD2 TGCAGCGCGGGGGGGGAGGGCCCCTACAATGAGCAGTTCTTC CSAGGEGPYNEQFF
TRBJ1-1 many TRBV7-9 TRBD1 TGTGCCAGCAGTACACAGGGGTCCCTAATGAACACTGAAGCTTTCTTT CASSTQGSLMNTEAFF
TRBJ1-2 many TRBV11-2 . TGTGCCAGCAGCTCCACAGGGCCGTATGGCTACACCTTC CASSSTGPYGYTF
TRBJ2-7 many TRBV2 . TGTGCCAGCAGCTCTCTCAGGGGAAACTACGAGCAGTACTTC CASSSLRGNYEQYF
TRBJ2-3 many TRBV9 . TGTGCCAGCAGCGTAGAGGCCCGGGCTAGAGGGAATACGCAGTATTTT CASSVEARARGNTQYF
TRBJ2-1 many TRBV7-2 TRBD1 TGTGCCAGCAGCCAGGACAGGGGTGGTGAGCAGTTCTTC CASSQDRGGEQFF